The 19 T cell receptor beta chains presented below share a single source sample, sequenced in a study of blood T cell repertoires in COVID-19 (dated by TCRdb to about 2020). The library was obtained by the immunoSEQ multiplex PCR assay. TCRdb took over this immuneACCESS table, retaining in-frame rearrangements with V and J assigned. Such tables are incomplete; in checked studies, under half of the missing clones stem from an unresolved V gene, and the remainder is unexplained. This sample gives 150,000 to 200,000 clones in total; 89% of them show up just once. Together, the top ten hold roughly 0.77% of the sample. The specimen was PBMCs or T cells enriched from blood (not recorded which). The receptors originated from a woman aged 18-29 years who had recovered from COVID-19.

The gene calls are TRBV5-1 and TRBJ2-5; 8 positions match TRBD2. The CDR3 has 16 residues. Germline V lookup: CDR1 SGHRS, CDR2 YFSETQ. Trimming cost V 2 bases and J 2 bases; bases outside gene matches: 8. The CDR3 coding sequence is TGCGCCAGCAGCTTTTCGAGGACTAGCCTACAAGAGACCCAGTACTTC. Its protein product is CASSFSRTSLQETQYF.

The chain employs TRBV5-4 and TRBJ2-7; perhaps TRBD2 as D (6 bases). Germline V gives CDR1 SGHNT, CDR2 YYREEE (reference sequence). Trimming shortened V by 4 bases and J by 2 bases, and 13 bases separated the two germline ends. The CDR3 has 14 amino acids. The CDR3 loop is CASSPAGNPYEQYF. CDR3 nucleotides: TGTGCCAGCAGCCCGGCGGGAAACCCCTACGAGCAGTACTTC.

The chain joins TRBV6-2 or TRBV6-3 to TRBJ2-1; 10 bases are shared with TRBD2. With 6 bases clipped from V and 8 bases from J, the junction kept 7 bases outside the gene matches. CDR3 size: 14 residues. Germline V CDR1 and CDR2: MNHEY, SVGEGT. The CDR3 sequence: CASSTGLAVDEQFF. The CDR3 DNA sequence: TGTGCCAGCAGCACCGGACTAGCGGTGGATGAGCAGTTCTTC.

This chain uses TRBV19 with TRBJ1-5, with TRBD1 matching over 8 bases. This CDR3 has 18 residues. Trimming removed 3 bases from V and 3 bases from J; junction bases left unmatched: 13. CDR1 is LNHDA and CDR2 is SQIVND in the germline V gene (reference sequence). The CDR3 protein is CASSMGPLQGGSNQPQHF. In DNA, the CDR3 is TGTGCCAGTAGTATGGGCCCCTTACAGGGGGGATCCAATCAGCCCCAGCATTTT.

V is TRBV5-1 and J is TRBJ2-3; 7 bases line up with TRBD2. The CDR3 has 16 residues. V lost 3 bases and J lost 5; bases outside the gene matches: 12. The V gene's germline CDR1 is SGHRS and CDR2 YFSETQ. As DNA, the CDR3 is TGCGCCAGCAGCTGGCGGGGCGGGAGACTGGGAGATACGCAGTATTTT. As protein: CASSWRGGRLGDTQYF.

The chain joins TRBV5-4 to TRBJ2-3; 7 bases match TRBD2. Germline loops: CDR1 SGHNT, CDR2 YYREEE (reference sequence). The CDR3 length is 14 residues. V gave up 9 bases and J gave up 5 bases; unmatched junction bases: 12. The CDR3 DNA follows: TGTGCCATTGATTTGGGAGGGCCAGGAGATACGCAGTATTTT. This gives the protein CAIDLGGPGDTQYF.

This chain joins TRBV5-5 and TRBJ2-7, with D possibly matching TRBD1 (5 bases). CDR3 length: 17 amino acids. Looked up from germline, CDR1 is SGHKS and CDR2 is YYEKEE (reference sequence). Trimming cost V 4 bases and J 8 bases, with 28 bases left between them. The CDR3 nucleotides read TGTGCCAGCAGCCCACAAGAGTTGGGGCCCCTTCGGGTCAAGCAGTACTTC. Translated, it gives CASSPQELGPLRVKQYF. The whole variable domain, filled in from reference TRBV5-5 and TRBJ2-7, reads DAGVTQSPTHLIKTRGQQVTLRCSPISGHKSVSWYQQVLGQGPQFIFQYYEKEERGRGNFPDRFSARQFPNYSSELNVNALLLGDSALYLCASSPQELGPLRVKQYFGPGTRLTVT.

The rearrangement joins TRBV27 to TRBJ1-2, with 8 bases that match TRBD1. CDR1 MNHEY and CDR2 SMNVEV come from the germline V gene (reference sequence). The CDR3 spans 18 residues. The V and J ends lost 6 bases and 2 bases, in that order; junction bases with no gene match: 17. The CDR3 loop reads CASSRRRGRGQPNYGYTF. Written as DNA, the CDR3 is TGTGCCAGCAGCCGGCGACGGGGCAGGGGGCAACCCAACTATGGCTACACCTTC.

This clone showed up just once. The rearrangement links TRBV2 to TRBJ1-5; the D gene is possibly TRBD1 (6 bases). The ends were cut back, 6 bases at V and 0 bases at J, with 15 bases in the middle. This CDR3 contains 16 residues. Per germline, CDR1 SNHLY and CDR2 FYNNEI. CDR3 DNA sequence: TGTGCCAGCAGCCGGGACACTTCCTATAGCAATCAGCCCCAGCATTTT. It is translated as CASSRDTSYSNQPQHF.

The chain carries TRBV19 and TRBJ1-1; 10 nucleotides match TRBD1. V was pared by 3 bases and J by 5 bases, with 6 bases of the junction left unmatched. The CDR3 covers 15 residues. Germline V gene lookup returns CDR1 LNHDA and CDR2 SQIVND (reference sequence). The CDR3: CASSMEDRGGTEAFF. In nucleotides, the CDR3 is TGTGCCAGTAGTATGGAGGACAGGGGGGGGACTGAAGCTTTCTTT.

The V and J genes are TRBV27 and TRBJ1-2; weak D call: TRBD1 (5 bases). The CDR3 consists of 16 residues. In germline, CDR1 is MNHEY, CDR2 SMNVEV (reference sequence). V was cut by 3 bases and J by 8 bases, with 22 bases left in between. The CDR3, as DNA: TGTGCCAGCAGTTTGTCTCCAACAGGCCTGCCTTTGGGCTACACCTTC. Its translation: CASSLSPTGLPLGYTF.

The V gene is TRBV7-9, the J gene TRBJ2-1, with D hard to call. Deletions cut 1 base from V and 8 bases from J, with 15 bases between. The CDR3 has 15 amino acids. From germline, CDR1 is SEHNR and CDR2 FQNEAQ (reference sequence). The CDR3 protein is CASSLVGQPRDEQFF. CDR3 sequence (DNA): TGTGCCAGCAGCTTAGTGGGTCAGCCTCGGGATGAGCAGTTCTTC.

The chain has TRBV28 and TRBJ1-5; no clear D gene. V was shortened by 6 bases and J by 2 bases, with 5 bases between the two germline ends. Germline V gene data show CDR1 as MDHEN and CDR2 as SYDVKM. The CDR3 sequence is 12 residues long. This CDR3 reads CASREGNQPQHF. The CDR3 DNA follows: TGTGCCAGCAGGGAGGGCAATCAGCCCCAGCATTTT.

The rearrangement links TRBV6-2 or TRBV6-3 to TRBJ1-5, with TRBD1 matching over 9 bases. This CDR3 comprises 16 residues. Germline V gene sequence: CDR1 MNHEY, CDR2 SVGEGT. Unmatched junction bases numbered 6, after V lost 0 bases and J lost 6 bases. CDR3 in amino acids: CASSYSGTGWPQPQHF. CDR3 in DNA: TGTGCCAGCAGTTACTCTGGGACAGGGTGGCCTCAGCCCCAGCATTTT.

CDR3: CAISNQGPGTEAFF. DNA for the CDR3: TGTGCCATCAGTAACCAGGGTCCCGGCACTGAAGCTTTCTTT. This chain links TRBV10-3 with TRBJ1-1, with a tentative D call TRBD1 (5 bases). The ends were cut back, 5 bases at V and 4 bases at J, with 14 bases in the middle. The CDR3 has 14 amino acids. Germline V gives CDR1 ENHRY, CDR2 SYGVKD.

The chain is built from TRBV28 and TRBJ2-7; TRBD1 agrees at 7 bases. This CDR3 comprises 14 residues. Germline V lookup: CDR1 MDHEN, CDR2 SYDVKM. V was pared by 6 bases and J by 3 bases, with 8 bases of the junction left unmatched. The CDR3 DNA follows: TGTGCCAGCAGATCCACAGGGGCCCTCTACGAGCAGTACTTC. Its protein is CASRSTGALYEQYF.

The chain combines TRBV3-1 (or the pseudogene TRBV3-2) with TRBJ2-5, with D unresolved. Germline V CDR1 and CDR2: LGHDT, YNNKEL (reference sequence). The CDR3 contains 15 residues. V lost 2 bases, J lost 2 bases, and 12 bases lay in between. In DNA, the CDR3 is TGTGCCAGCAGCCAAATATCAGGTGGGCAAGAGACCCAGTACTTC. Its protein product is CASSQISGGQETQYF.

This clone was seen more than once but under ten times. CDR3 sequence: CASSGDRGSYEQYF. The CDR3, as DNA: TGTGCCAGCAGTGGGGACAGGGGAAGCTACGAGCAGTACTTC. The chain employs TRBV2 and TRBJ2-7; 10 positions match TRBD1. The trim removed 4 bases at V and 3 bases at J, leaving 3 bases unmatched. The CDR3 contains 14 residues. Germline CDR1 is SNHLY and CDR2 is FYNNEI.

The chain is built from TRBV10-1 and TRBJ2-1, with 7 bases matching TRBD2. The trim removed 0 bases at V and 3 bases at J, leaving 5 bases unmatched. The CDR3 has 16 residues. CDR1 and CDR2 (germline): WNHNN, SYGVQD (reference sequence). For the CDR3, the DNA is TGCGCCAGCAGTGAGTCGAGGCCTAGCGGCTACAATGAGCAGTTCTTC. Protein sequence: CASSESRPSGYNEQFF.